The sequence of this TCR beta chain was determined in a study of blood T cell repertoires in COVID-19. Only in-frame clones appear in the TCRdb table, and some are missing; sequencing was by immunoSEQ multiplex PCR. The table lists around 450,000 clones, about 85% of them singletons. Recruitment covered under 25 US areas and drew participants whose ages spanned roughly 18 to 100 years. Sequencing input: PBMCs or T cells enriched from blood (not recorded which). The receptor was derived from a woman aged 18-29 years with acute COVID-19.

The CDR3 spells CASSLGGEYEQYF. The CDR3 DNA reads TGTGCCAGCAGCTTAGGCGGGGAATACGAGCAGTACTTC. V gene TRBV7-3 combines with J gene TRBJ2-7, with D possibly being TRBD2 (6 bases). The V gene's germline CDR1 is SGHTA and CDR2 FQGTGA. This CDR3 spans 13 amino acids. With 2 bases removed from V and 4 bases from J, the gap between germline ends came to 9 bases.